This T cell receptor beta chain was observed in a study of T cells after yellow fever vaccination. Study-wide points: Of the clonotypes, a small share occurred in both CD4 and CD8 compartments.

This clonotype turned up a few times. Its antigen is currently unknown. Trimming took 0 bases from V and 0 from J, leaving 6 bases between them. This CDR3 contains 15 residues. Germline V gene sequence: CDR1 LGHNA, CDR2 YSLEER. UMIs were added to TCR cDNA along with a universal primer site when it was made by 5'RACE template switching. TCRdb used MiXCR to reprocess the 5' RACE reads, holding one entry per CDR3 protein. The table lists about 580,000 distinct CDR3 sequences, about 17% of them singletons, with roughly 17% in the top ten. This sequence joins TRBV4-3 and TRBJ1-3; no definite D call. This TCR came from a young man who received the YFV17D yellow fever vaccine. Sequenced material: PBMCs, taken 4 to 6 days after the first yellow fever vaccination. CDR3 nucleotide sequence: TGCGCCAGCAGCCAAGAACGGGCCTCTGGAAACACCATATATTTT. Translated: CASSQERASGNTIYF.